The TCR beta chain described here comes from a study of blood T cell repertoires in COVID-19. Study details: From the United States, Italy and Spain came samples of acute and convalescent COVID-19.

V lost 0 bases and J lost 10, with 12 bases in between. Per the germline V gene, CDR1 is LNHNV and CDR2 is YYDKDF (reference sequence). The CDR3 covers 13 residues. Sequenced by immunoSEQ multiplex PCR; TCRdb stores in-frame clones only, minus some. Seen here are some 390,000 clones, around 87% observed once, and the top ten hold approximately 2.5%. The genes are TRBV15 and TRBJ1-1; D unclear. The sample consisted of peripheral blood. This receptor was obtained from a woman aged 60-75 years with COVID-19, enrolled during active disease. CDR3 sequence reads: CATSRDPARGAFF. CDR3 in DNA: TGTGCCACCAGCAGAGATCCGGCCCGGGGAGCTTTCTTT.